The 24 T cell receptor beta chains below come from one sample, sequenced in a study of T-cell memory formation after mild COVID-19. TCRdb ran MiXCR on the 5' RACE reads and lists one entry per CDR3 protein. Among about 350,000 distinct CDR3 sequences listed, approximately 15% were seen once. Sequenced sample: PBMCs or a T cell subset sorted from them (not recorded which). Receptors originate from a man younger than 35 who had mild COVID-19 (a few samples of this study predate the infection). Cell type and time point are not known.

The V gene is TRBV7-2, the J gene TRBJ2-3, with D hard to call. V was trimmed by 3 bases and J by 8 bases, leaving 9 bases between them. The germline gives CDR1 SGHTA, CDR2 FQGNSA. There are 12 residues in the CDR3. The CDR3 DNA sequence: TGTGCCAGCAGCTTTCACCCGGGTACGCAGTATTTT. Translating gives CASSFHPGTQYF.

This clonotype has more than one count but fewer than ten. This chain uses TRBV28 with TRBJ2-6; D unclear. There are 15 residues in the CDR3. Germline lookup yields CDR1 MDHEN and CDR2 SYDVKM. V was pared by 1 base and J by 0 bases, with 4 bases between. The CDR3: CASSLLLSGANVLTF. As DNA, the CDR3 is TGTGCCAGCAGTTTATTGCTCTCTGGGGCCAACGTCCTGACTTTC.

The genes are TRBV2 and TRBJ2-1; D possibly corresponds to TRBD2 (5 bases). The CDR3 has 14 amino acids. CDR1 and CDR2 from the germline V gene are SNHLY and FYNNEI. Deletions cut 3 bases from V and 4 bases from J, with 10 bases between. CDR3 nucleotides: TGTGCCAGCAGTGAGCTCGGGAATTACAATGAGCAGTTCTTC. Encoded protein: CASSELGNYNEQFF.

The CDR3 protein is CASSLGSYRISYEQYF. The CDR3 DNA reads as TGTGCCAGCAGCTTAGGGTCCTATAGGATAAGCTACGAGCAGTACTTC. The chain is built from TRBV7-2 and TRBJ2-7; D unclear. The V gene's germline CDR1 is SGHTA and CDR2 FQGNSA. V was cut by 1 base and J by 3 bases, with 16 bases left in between. This CDR3 comprises 16 residues.

CDR3 sequence reads: CASKDSGYEQYF. CDR3 bases: TGTGCCAGCAAGGACAGTGGTTACGAGCAGTACTTC. The rearrangement links TRBV6-1 to TRBJ2-7; a possible D gene is TRBD1 (6 bases). CDR1 is MNHNS, CDR2 SASEGT, per germline. This CDR3 has 12 amino acids. V was pared by 7 bases and J by 4 bases, with 11 bases between.

The chain is built from TRBV4-2 and TRBJ1-1; D is possibly TRBD1 (5 bases). The CDR3 covers 17 residues. CDR1 is LGHNA, CDR2 YNFKEQ, per germline. Trimming took off 0 bases at V and 1 base at J, with 15 bases between the two ends. CDR3 coding DNA: TGTGCCAGCAGCCAAGAGTTGCAGGGTCGGGAGAACACTGAAGCTTTCTTT. Translating it yields CASSQELQGRENTEAFF.

The chain recombines TRBV14 with TRBJ2-2; either TRBD1 or TRBD2 may fit D (6 bases each). The CDR3 has 14 residues. Germline values: CDR1 SGHDN, CDR2 FVKESK. The germline V and J ends were trimmed by 3 bases and 6 bases, with 11 bases remaining between them. Here the CDR3 reads CASSQMGGSGELFF. The CDR3 coding sequence is TGTGCCAGCAGCCAGATGGGGGGCTCCGGGGAGCTGTTTTTT.

This clonotype was seen ten or more times. This rearrangement joins TRBV5-1 to TRBJ2-7, with TRBD2 matching 8 bases. The V gene's germline CDR1 is SGHRS and CDR2 YFSETQ. There are 15 residues in the CDR3. V shed 0 bases, J shed 2 bases, and the junction held 4 bases outside the gene matches. In DNA, the CDR3 is TGCGCCAGCAGCTTGGCGGGAGGGGTACCCTACGAGCAGTACGTC. As protein: CASSLAGGVPYEQYV.

The chain recombines TRBV7-3 with TRBJ1-1; unclear D gene. The germline gives CDR1 SGHTA, CDR2 FQGTGA. This CDR3 has 13 residues. The V end was cut by 2 bases, the J end by 3 bases, with 7 bases between. The DNA of the CDR3 is TGTGCCAGCAGCTTAGCACCAGACACTGAAGCTTTCTTT. This gives the protein CASSLAPDTEAFF.

The chain links TRBV20-1 to TRBJ2-2; 8 bases align to TRBD1. The V segment lost 5 bases and the J segment 4 bases; nucleotides outside the gene matches: 6. The germline V gene has CDR1 DFQATT and CDR2 SNEGSKA (reference sequence). The CDR3 loop spans 14 amino acids. Here the CDR3 reads CSALDQGATGELFF. For the CDR3, the DNA is TGCAGTGCTCTAGACCAGGGGGCCACCGGGGAGCTGTTTTTT.

The J gene is TRBJ2-7, the V gene TRBV6-5; TRBD2 might be the D (6 bases). The germline V and J ends were trimmed by 4 bases and 0 bases, with 10 bases remaining between them. CDR1 MNHEY and CDR2 SVGAGI come from the germline V gene. This CDR3 is built from 14 residues. The CDR3 region has the DNA TGTGCCAGCAGTTTAGTAGCGGCCTCCTACGAGCAGTACTTC. This gives the protein CASSLVAASYEQYF.

The rearrangement uses TRBV4-1 and TRBJ1-4; 7 bases fit TRBD1. Trimming took 1 base from V and 7 from J; bases not matched to a gene: 9. The germline V gene encodes CDR1 MGHRA and CDR2 YSYEKL. This CDR3 comprises 16 residues. CDR3 DNA: TGCGCCAGCAGCCAAGGGGACAGTTGGGGCAGTGAAAAACTGTTTTTT. It specifies CASSQGDSWGSEKLFF.

The V gene is TRBV7-2, the J gene TRBJ2-3, with D tentatively TRBD1 or TRBD2 (5 bases each). Trimming shortened V by 4 bases and J by 4 bases, and 12 bases separated the two germline ends. This CDR3 contains 14 residues. In germline, CDR1 is SGHTA, CDR2 FQGNSA. CDR3 in amino acids: CASSSWGTPDTQYF. DNA for the CDR3: TGTGCCAGCAGCTCATGGGGGACCCCAGATACGCAGTATTTT.

This clonotype was detected a few times. This chain joins TRBV5-1 and TRBJ1-6, with unresolved D. In germline, CDR1 is SGHRS, CDR2 YFSETQ. The CDR3 is 18 residues long. V was shortened by 1 base and J by 9 bases, with 23 bases between the two germline ends. CDR3 loop: CASSLRFLGAPSTSPLHF. The CDR3 DNA is TGCGCCAGCAGCTTGAGGTTTTTGGGCGCACCCTCAACTTCACCCCTCCACTTT.

The genes are TRBV21-1 and TRBJ1-1; the table's D gene call, TRBD1, was not cross checked with the DNA. TRBV21-1 is a pseudogene locus. The CDR3 sequence is 16 residues long. The CDR3 bases are TGTGCCAGCAGCTCCAGGGGGGGCAGGGTGAGAGCTGAAGCTTTCTTT. This translates into CASSSRGGRVRAEAFF.

This clonotype was observed at least ten times. This chain joins TRBV12-3 or TRBV12-4 and TRBJ1-5, with D possibly matching TRBD1 (5 bases). V dropped 4 bases and J dropped 2 bases, with 9 bases sitting between them. CDR3 length: 14 residues. The CDR3 coding sequence is TGTGCCAGCAGTTCAGGGATGGGCAATCAGCCCCAGCATTTT. It specifies CASSSGMGNQPQHF.

The rearrangement uses TRBV6-5 and TRBJ1-6; D unclear. The CDR3 loop spans 19 amino acids. Trimming left V 3 bases short and J 5 bases short, with 23 bases between. Per germline, CDR1 MNHEY and CDR2 SVGAGI. The CDR3 loop is CASSYTALASGRNNSPLHF. The CDR3 DNA reads TGTGCCAGCAGTTATACAGCCCTCGCCTCGGGAAGAAATAATTCACCCCTCCACTTT.

This clonotype was seen only a few times. The chain uses TRBV7-4 and TRBJ2-7, with 10 positions matching TRBD1. CDR3 length: 18 amino acids. The V and J ends lost 3 bases and 3 bases, in that order; junction bases with no gene match: 14. The germline V gene has CDR1 SGHVT and CDR2 SQSDAQ. CDR3 sequence: CASSFSPHRDRGVYEQYV. CDR3 in DNA: TGTGCCAGCAGCTTCTCGCCCCACCGGGACAGGGGCGTCTACGAGCAGTACGTC.

There are a few counts of this clonotype. CDR3 DNA: TGTGCCAGCAGCCAAGATTTGCGGGGGGACAGCTATGGCTACACCTTC. Amino acid sequence: CASSQDLRGDSYGYTF. The chain links TRBV4-2 to TRBJ1-2; 7 bases line up with TRBD1. From germline, CDR1 is LGHNA and CDR2 YNFKEQ. V shed 0 bases and J 4 bases; nucleotides not matched to a gene: 8. The CDR3 sequence is 16 residues long.

This clonotype came up many times. The chain has TRBV5-1 and TRBJ2-5; 12 positions agree with TRBD2. The CDR3 extends over 15 amino acids. Germline V gene data show CDR1 as SGHRS and CDR2 as YFSETQ. V shed 0 bases, J shed 6 bases, and the junction held 3 bases outside the gene matches. CDR3 sequence (DNA): TGCGCCAGCAGCTTGGAACTAGCGGGGGGAAAGACCCAGTACTTC. This translates into CASSLELAGGKTQYF. Full variable domain (missing parts from reference TRBV5-1 and TRBJ2-5): KAGVTQTPRYLIKTRGQQVTLSCSPISGHRSVSWYQQTPGQGLQFLFEYFSETQRNKGNFPGRFSGRQFSNSRSEMNVSTLELGDSALYLCASSLELAGGKTQYFGPGTRLLVL.

The chain joins TRBV6-1 to TRBJ2-3, with D tentatively TRBD1 or TRBD2 (5 bases each). The CDR3 spans 14 residues. Germline V gene sequence: CDR1 MNHNS, CDR2 SASEGT. V gave up 4 bases and J gave up 3 bases, with 11 bases separating them. The CDR3 region is CASSVSGTTDTQYF. The CDR3 coding sequence is TGTGCCAGCAGTGTATCCGGGACGACAGATACGCAGTATTTT.

This clonotype was seen at least ten times. The CDR3 loop is CASSQTGGYTGELFF. CDR3 bases: TGTGCCAGCAGTCAAACAGGGGGTTACACCGGGGAGCTGTTTTTT. The chain employs TRBV2 and TRBJ2-2, with 8 positions matching TRBD1. V lost 5 bases, J lost 3 bases, and 5 bases stayed unmatched. The CDR3 consists of 15 residues. Germline-derived CDR1 and CDR2 are SNHLY and FYNNEI.

This clonotype was detected a few times. The rearrangement joins TRBV7-2 to TRBJ1-2; D perhaps matches TRBD1 (5 bases). With 3 bases removed from V and 5 bases from J, the gap between germline ends came to 10 bases. CDR1 is SGHTA, CDR2 FQGNSA, per germline. The CDR3 runs 13 residues. This chain's CDR3 is CASSFDSQYGYTF. CDR3 nucleotides: TGTGCCAGCAGCTTCGACAGTCAGTATGGCTACACCTTC.

This clonotype was seen more than once but under ten times. The rearrangement uses TRBV6-5 and TRBJ2-1, with no clear D. There are 13 residues in the CDR3. Trimming took 0 bases from V and 8 from J, leaving 8 bases between them. Germline CDR1 MNHEY, CDR2 SVGAGI. CDR3 DNA sequence: TGTGCCAGCAGTTACTCGAGTCAAGATGAGCAGTTCTTC. This codes for CASSYSSQDEQFF.